Shown below are 32 T cell receptor beta chains from a single sample sequenced in a study of siplizumab effects on memory and regulatory T cells. Repertoires were generated with immunoSEQ multiplex PCR, while TCRdb's copy carries only in-frame clones and drops some. The sample shows 80,000 to 130,000 clones, approximately 90% of them seen only once. Input material: Tregs sorted from blood. The receptors were sampled from a human donor in good health.

V usage is TRBV6-5 and J usage is TRBJ2-3, with D tentatively TRBD1 (5 bases). V lost 5 bases and J 4 bases, leaving 16 bases between the germline ends. Germline lookup yields CDR1 MNHEY and CDR2 SVGAGI. The CDR3 spans 15 residues. The CDR3 DNA is TGTGCCAGCAGTAACCGGGCCCTGGGGCCAGATACGCAGTATTTT. Protein: CASSNRALGPDTQYF.

The V call is TRBV18, the J call TRBJ2-3; D may be TRBD2 (5 bases). The germline V gene has CDR1 KGHSH and CDR2 LQKENI. V lost 6 bases and J lost 0, with 16 bases in between. CDR3 size: 16 residues. CDR3 bases: TGTGCCAGCTCGACCGTGTACGGCGGGAGCACAGATACGCAGTATTTT. It yields the protein CASSTVYGGSTDTQYF.

The chain is built from TRBV28 and TRBJ2-6; a possible D gene is TRBD2 (6 bases). In germline, CDR1 is MDHEN, CDR2 SYDVKM. There are 15 residues in the CDR3. The V and J ends lost 2 bases and 4 bases respectively, with 9 bases between them. CDR3: CASSLGGAGANVLTF. In DNA form, the CDR3 reads TGTGCCAGCAGTTTAGGCGGGGCCGGGGCCAACGTCCTGACTTTC.

This rearrangement joins TRBV27 to TRBJ1-2, with TRBD1 matching over 10 bases. There are 17 residues in the CDR3. Germline CDR1 and CDR2: MNHEY and SMNVEV (reference sequence). Trimming cost V 0 bases and J 7 bases; bases outside gene matches: 11. The CDR3, as DNA: TGTGCCAGCAGTTTATCGCCCGACAGGGGGCGGTTAAGTGGCTACACCTTC. This sequence encodes CASSLSPDRGRLSGYTF.

V usage is TRBV11-2 and J usage is TRBJ2-1; 9 nucleotides line up with TRBD2. The length of the CDR3 is 14 residues. Trimming cost V 3 bases and J 6 bases; bases outside gene matches: 3. Looked up from germline, CDR1 is SGHAT and CDR2 is FQNNGV. In DNA, the CDR3 is TGTGCCAGCAGCTTGACTAGCGGAAGCAATGAGCAGTTCTTC. It is translated as CASSLTSGSNEQFF.

The chain carries TRBV2 and TRBJ2-7, with D hard to call. The CDR3 spans 13 residues. V was clipped by 6 bases and J by 2 bases, with 11 bases between them. In germline, CDR1 is SNHLY, CDR2 FYNNEI. CDR3 nucleotides: TGTGCCAGCAGACTCACTATTCCCTACGAGCAGTACTTC. Its translation: CASRLTIPYEQYF.

The V call is TRBV2, the J call TRBJ2-3; 11 nucleotides match TRBD2. Losses at the gene ends were 8 bases for V and 7 bases for J; bases not matched to a gene: 17. CDR3 length: 17 residues. The V gene's germline CDR1 is SNHLY and CDR2 FYNNEI. The CDR3 DNA is TGTGCCAGCTGGCAGGGGTTAGCGGGAGGGCCGGGGAATACGCAGTATTTT. This translates into CASWQGLAGGPGNTQYF.

The chain employs TRBV5-1 and TRBJ2-7; 10 bases match TRBD2. V was clipped by 0 bases and J by 8 bases; unmatched bases: 11. Germline-derived CDR1 and CDR2 are SGHRS and YFSETQ. CDR3 length equals 16 residues. In nucleotides, the CDR3 is TGCGCCAGCAGCTTGGGGGGAGCGGGAGGGCCTAGGAAGCAGTACTTC. Translating it yields CASSLGGAGGPRKQYF.

The genes are TRBV15 and TRBJ2-7; D is perhaps TRBD1 or TRBD2 (5 bases each). CDR1 LNHNV and CDR2 YYDKDF come from the germline V gene (reference sequence). This CDR3 comprises 16 residues. Trimming cost V 0 bases and J 6 bases, with 18 bases left between them. CDR3 DNA sequence: TGTGCCACCAGCAGAGATCAGGCCGGGACCCCTGTCGAGCAGTACTTC. Its translation: CATSRDQAGTPVEQYF.

The genes are TRBV18 and TRBJ2-7, with D perhaps TRBD1 or TRBD2 (5 bases each). Looked up from germline, CDR1 is KGHSH and CDR2 is LQKENI. V was trimmed by 3 bases and J by 1 base, leaving 13 bases between them. This CDR3 comprises 15 residues. The CDR3 loop is CASSPSGPPSYEQYF. CDR3 in DNA: TGTGCCAGCTCACCCTCGGGACCGCCATCCTACGAGCAGTACTTC.

V and J are TRBV11-3 and TRBJ2-1; no firm D call. The germline V gene has CDR1 SGHNT and CDR2 YENEEA. The CDR3 runs 13 residues. Trimming shortened V by 10 bases and J by 1 base, and 11 bases separated the two germline ends. The DNA for the CDR3 is TGTGCCACCCGCTATGGATCCTACAATGAGCAGTTCTTC. Its translation: CATRYGSYNEQFF.

CDR3 coding DNA: TGTGCCAGCAGTGAAGCGGGACTAGCGGGAGGGAAGGGGTTCTTC. It specifies CASSEAGLAGGKGFF. The chain recombines TRBV2 with TRBJ2-1; TRBD2 matches 16 bases. J gave up 15 bases and V 0 bases, and 5 bases lay outside the gene matches. The CDR3 has 15 amino acids. Looked up from germline, CDR1 is SNHLY and CDR2 is FYNNEI.

V and J are TRBV28 and TRBJ1-2; D call uncertain. CDR3 length: 12 residues. Per the germline V gene, CDR1 is MDHEN and CDR2 is SYDVKM. The V gene lost 3 bases and the J gene lost 5 bases, with 7 bases spanning the gap. The CDR3 nucleotides read TGTGCCAGCAGTTTGGCGCGATATGGCTACACCTTC. This encodes CASSLARYGYTF.

The gene calls are TRBV7-9 and TRBJ1-1; unclear D gene. The CDR3 consists of 12 residues. V lost 3 bases and J 11 bases, leaving 13 bases between the germline ends. Germline CDR1 is SEHNR and CDR2 is FQNEAQ (reference sequence). Here the CDR3 reads CASSFGPSRAFF. CDR3 in DNA: TGTGCCAGCAGCTTTGGTCCATCACGGGCTTTCTTT.

This clone was observed a single time. V gene TRBV5-1 combines with J gene TRBJ2-5; D gene unclear. Germline-derived CDR1 and CDR2 are SGHRS and YFSETQ. Deletions cut 0 bases from V and 4 bases from J, with 7 bases between. The CDR3 is made up of 13 amino acids. CDR3 nucleotide sequence: TGCGCCAGCAGCTTGGCGGCAGGAGAGACCCAGTACTTC. Amino acids: CASSLAAGETQYF.

The gene calls are TRBV7-8 and TRBJ1-6; D gene unclear. The length of the CDR3 is 12 residues. Germline loops: CDR1 SGHVS, CDR2 FQNEAQ. Trimming shortened V by 5 bases and J by 10 bases, and 9 bases separated the two germline ends. CDR3 DNA: TGTGCCAGCAGCCCCCCGGGATCACCCCTCCACTTT. Its translation: CASSPPGSPLHF.

Written as DNA, the CDR3 is TGTGCCACACGAAATCAGGGGTTTGGCTACACCTTC. It translates to CATRNQGFGYTF. The rearrangement links TRBV6-5 to TRBJ1-2; D is possibly TRBD1 (6 bases). The germline V and J ends were trimmed by 10 bases and 7 bases, with 16 bases remaining between them. Germline CDR1 reads MNHEY; CDR2 reads SVGAGI. The CDR3 is made up of 12 amino acids.

This clone came up once. V usage is TRBV7-9 and J usage is TRBJ1-3; tentative D call: TRBD1 (6 bases). The V end lost 5 bases, the J end lost 0 bases, and 14 bases lay between the germline ends. The CDR3 loop spans 16 amino acids. The germline V gene encodes CDR1 SEHNR and CDR2 FQNEAQ (reference sequence). CDR3 sequence (DNA): TGTGCCAGCAGCCCGATGGGGGCAGACTCTGGAAACACCATATATTTT. Encoded protein: CASSPMGADSGNTIYF.

This clone was counted a few times. CDR3 protein: CASISYVGRREQYF. Here the CDR3 DNA reads TGTGCCAGCATTAGCTACGTGGGGAGGAGGGAGCAGTACTTC. This chain links TRBV2 with TRBJ2-7, with D maybe TRBD2 (6 bases). The CDR3 consists of 14 residues. V lost 7 bases to trimming and J lost 7 bases, with 20 bases between them. CDR1 and CDR2 (germline): SNHLY, FYNNEI.

Only one count was recorded for this clone. The chain recombines TRBV18 with TRBJ1-1; D not resolved. The CDR3 has 16 residues. Trimming removed 3 bases at V and 1 base at J, with 15 bases between. Germline V lookup: CDR1 KGHSH, CDR2 LQKENI. The CDR3 DNA is TGTGCCAGCTCACCTGGGCCGAATCCTTGGAACACTGAAGCTTTCTTT. Protein product: CASSPGPNPWNTEAFF.

J is TRBJ2-3 and V is TRBV29-1, with D possibly matching TRBD2 (6 bases). This CDR3 spans 14 amino acids. The germline CDR1 and CDR2 sequences are SQVTM and ANQGSEA. Trimming stripped 3 bases from V and 5 bases from J, with 15 bases between. The CDR3 spells CSVDLGLAQDTQYF. CDR3 nucleotides: TGCAGCGTTGATTTAGGGCTAGCGCAAGATACGCAGTATTTT.

This clone has only one observation. This chain links TRBV28 with TRBJ1-2, with D possibly being TRBD1 (6 bases). The germline V and J ends were trimmed by 8 bases and 4 bases, with 20 bases remaining between them. The CDR3 runs to 15 residues. From germline, CDR1 is MDHEN and CDR2 SYDVKM. The CDR3 nucleotides are TGTGCCAGCCACCCGGCCGGAGGGGGGCTCTATGGCTACACCTTC. Translated, it gives CASHPAGGGLYGYTF.

This clone was observed once. This chain uses TRBV11-2 with TRBJ2-1; the match to TRBD2 covers 13 bases. After removal of 5 bases from V and 9 bases from J, the junction contained 10 bases not matched to a gene. There are 16 residues in the CDR3. Looked up from germline, CDR1 is SGHAT and CDR2 is FQNNGV. CDR3 residues: CASSPGTSGMVGEQFF. Written as DNA, the CDR3 is TGTGCCAGCAGCCCAGGGACTAGCGGGATGGTAGGTGAGCAGTTCTTC.

The chain carries TRBV5-4 and TRBJ1-4, with D perhaps matching TRBD1 (6 bases). CDR3 length equals 14 residues. CDR1 and CDR2 from the germline V gene are SGHNT and YYREEE (reference sequence). V lost 3 bases and J lost 8, with 14 bases in between. CDR3 coding DNA: TGTGCCAGCAGCTGGCGGGAGGGGGAAGAAAAACTGTTTTTT. This encodes CASSWREGEEKLFF.

The chain employs TRBV27 and TRBJ2-5, with 7 bases identical to TRBD1. Unmatched junction bases numbered 10, after V lost 2 bases and J lost 1 base. CDR3 length: 17 residues. Germline CDR1 and CDR2: MNHEY and SMNVEV (reference sequence). CDR3 DNA sequence: TGTGCCAGCAGTTTAGGTTTACAGGGGCCAGGCCAAGAGACCCAGTACTTC. Residues: CASSLGLQGPGQETQYF.

The rearrangement links TRBV18 to TRBJ2-5, with no clear D. This CDR3 has 14 amino acids. The germline V and J ends were trimmed by 6 bases and 3 bases, with 14 bases remaining between them. The germline V gene has CDR1 KGHSH and CDR2 LQKENI. DNA of the CDR3: TGTGCCAGCTCCCTTGCGAACTTGGAAGAGACCCAGTACTTC. Its protein is CASSLANLEETQYF. The variable domain in full, completed from reference TRBV18 and TRBJ2-5, reads NAGVMQNPRHLVRRRGQEARLRCSPMKGHSHVYWYRQLPEEGLKFMVYLQKENIIDESGMPKERFSAEFPKEGPSILRIQQVVRGDSAAYFCASSLANLEETQYFGPGTRLLVL.

V and J are TRBV6-1 and TRBJ1-3; D is uncertain. In germline, CDR1 is MNHNS, CDR2 SASEGT. Trimming stripped 4 bases from V and 0 bases from J, with 10 bases between. This CDR3 is built from 15 residues. The CDR3 loop is CASSVGVSSGNTIYF. The DNA for the CDR3 is TGTGCCAGCAGTGTCGGGGTCAGCTCTGGAAACACCATATATTTT.

The V gene is TRBV6-6, the J gene TRBJ2-6; D ambiguous. Between the trimmed V and J ends, which lost 2 bases and 5 bases, there was a span of 13 bases. The CDR3 loop spans 16 amino acids. From germline, CDR1 is MNHNY and CDR2 SVGAGI (reference sequence). The CDR3 sequence is CASSYNLRPRANVLTF. CDR3 nucleotide sequence: TGTGCCAGCAGTTACAATCTCCGTCCTAGGGCCAACGTCCTGACTTTC.

The V call is TRBV9, the J call TRBJ1-1, with 9 bases matching TRBD1. Trimming cost V 1 base and J 4 bases; bases outside gene matches: 5. Germline V lookup: CDR1 SGDLS, CDR2 YYNGEE. The CDR3 is 15 amino acids. Written as DNA, the CDR3 is TGTGCCAGCAGCGTACGGACAGGGGTGAGCACTGAAGCTTTCTTT. This codes for CASSVRTGVSTEAFF.

The chain recombines TRBV19 with TRBJ1-4; weak D call: TRBD1 (6 bases). This CDR3 is built from 14 residues. The V end lost 7 bases, the J end lost 4 bases, and 13 bases lay between the germline ends. The germline gives CDR1 LNHDA, CDR2 SQIVND (reference sequence). Here the CDR3 reads CASNTGSINEKLFF. CDR3 coding DNA: TGTGCCAGTAACACAGGGTCCATTAATGAAAAACTGTTTTTT.

The table lists this clone with a count of one. The chain recombines TRBV6-1 with TRBJ2-7; tentative D call: TRBD2 (6 bases). In germline, CDR1 is MNHNS, CDR2 SASEGT. The CDR3 loop spans 17 amino acids. Trimming took off 4 bases at V and 2 bases at J, with 21 bases between the two ends. The CDR3 protein is CASSVVLGGDPTYEQYF. The DNA for the CDR3 is TGTGCCAGCAGTGTAGTTTTGGGGGGTGACCCTACCTACGAGCAGTACTTC.

CDR3 DNA: TGTGCCAGCTCAGCAAAAAGGGCAGATGAAAACTATGGCTACACCTTC. Translated, it gives CASSAKRADENYGYTF. The chain recombines TRBV18 with TRBJ1-2; the D is unclear. From germline, CDR1 is KGHSH and CDR2 LQKENI. The CDR3 totals 16 residues. The V end was cut by 5 bases, the J end by 2 bases, with 18 bases between.